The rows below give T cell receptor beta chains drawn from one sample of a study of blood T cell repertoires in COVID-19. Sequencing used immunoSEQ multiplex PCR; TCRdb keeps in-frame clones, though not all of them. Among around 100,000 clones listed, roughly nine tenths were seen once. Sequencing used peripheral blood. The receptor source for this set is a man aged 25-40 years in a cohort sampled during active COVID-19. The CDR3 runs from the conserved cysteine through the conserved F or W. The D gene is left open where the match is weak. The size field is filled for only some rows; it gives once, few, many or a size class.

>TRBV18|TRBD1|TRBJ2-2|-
CASSPLPGQANTGELFF
TGTGCCAGCTCACCACTCCCGGGACAGGCGAACACCGGGGAGCTGTTTTTT
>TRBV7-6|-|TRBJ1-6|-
CASSSDRALAPLHF
TGTGCCAGCAGCTCTGATCGCGCCCTTGCACCCCTCCACTTT
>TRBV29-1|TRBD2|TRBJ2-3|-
CSVALHRRGSTDTQYF
TGCAGCGTTGCCCTCCACAGGCGGGGGAGCACAGATACGCAGTATTTT
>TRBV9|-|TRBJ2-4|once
CASSVAQGTQYF
TGTGCCAGCAGCGTAGCCCAGGGAACTCAGTACTTC
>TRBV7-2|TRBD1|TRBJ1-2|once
CASSWGQFMGQGYTF
TGTGCCAGCAGCTGGGGACAGTTCATGGGGCAGGGCTACACCTTC
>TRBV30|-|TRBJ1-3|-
CAWSPGADSGNTIYF
TGTGCCTGGAGTCCAGGGGCGGACTCTGGAAACACCATATATTTT
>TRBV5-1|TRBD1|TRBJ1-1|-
CASSYQGANTEAFF
TGCGCCAGCAGCTACCAGGGGGCGAACACTGAAGCTTTCTTT
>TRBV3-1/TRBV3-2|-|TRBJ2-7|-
CASSQDFQGNEQYF
TGTGCCAGCAGCCAAGATTTTCAGGGTAACGAGCAGTACTTC
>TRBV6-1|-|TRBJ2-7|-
CASSESLYEQYF
TGTGCCAGCAGTGAGTCCCTCTACGAGCAGTACTTC
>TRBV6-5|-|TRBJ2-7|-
CASTQRDTYEQYF
TGTGCCAGCACACAACGGGACACCTACGAGCAGTACTTC
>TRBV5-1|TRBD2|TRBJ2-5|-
CASSRATSGGQETQYF
TGCGCCAGCAGCCGGGCGACCAGCGGGGGCCAAGAGACCCAGTACTTC
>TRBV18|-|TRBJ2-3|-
CASSKSPGGSTDTQYF
TGTGCCAGCTCCAAATCACCAGGGGGGTCCACAGATACGCAGTATTTT
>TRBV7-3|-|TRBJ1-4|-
CASSLEGDWEKLFF
TGTGCCAGCAGCTTAGAGGGGGATTGGGAAAAACTGTTTTTT
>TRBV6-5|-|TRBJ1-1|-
CASSPTGPEAFF
TGTGCCAGCAGTCCCACAGGGCCTGAAGCTTTCTTT
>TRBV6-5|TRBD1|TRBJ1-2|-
CASENRQGNYGYTF
TGTGCCAGCGAAAATAGACAGGGGAACTATGGCTACACCTTC
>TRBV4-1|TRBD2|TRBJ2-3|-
CASSQAGGANTQYF
TGCGCCAGCAGCCAAGCCGGGGGGGCAAATACGCAGTATTTT
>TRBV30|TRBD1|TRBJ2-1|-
CAWSLGQGALIEQFF
TGTGCCTGGAGTTTGGGACAGGGGGCCCTCATTGAGCAGTTCTTC
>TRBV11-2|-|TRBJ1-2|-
CASSLSGQRIGYTF
TGTGCCAGCAGCTTATCAGGACAACGGATTGGCTACACCTTC
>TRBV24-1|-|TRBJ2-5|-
CATSDLPGDGQETQYF
TGTGCCACCAGTGATTTACCAGGGGACGGACAAGAGACCCAGTACTTC
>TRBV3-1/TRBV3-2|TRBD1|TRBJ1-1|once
CASSRGQVRNTEAFF
TGTGCCAGCAGCCGAGGACAGGTCAGGAACACTGAAGCTTTCTTT
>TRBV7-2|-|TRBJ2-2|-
CASSSSSGAGELFF
TGTGCCAGCAGCTCCTCATCGGGGGCCGGGGAGCTGTTTTTT
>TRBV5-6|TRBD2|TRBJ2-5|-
CASSVTGTSGYQETQYF
TGTGCCAGCAGTGTTACCGGAACTAGCGGATACCAAGAGACCCAGTACTTC
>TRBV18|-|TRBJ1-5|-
CASSPADSKQNNQPQHF
TGTGCCAGCTCCCCCGCTGACAGCAAACAAAACAATCAGCCCCAGCATTTT
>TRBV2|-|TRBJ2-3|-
CASSKEGLSTDTQYF
TGTGCCAGCAGTAAGGAGGGCCTTAGCACAGATACGCAGTATTTT
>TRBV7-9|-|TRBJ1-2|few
CASSLTPNYGYTF
TGTGCCAGCAGCCTCACACCGAACTATGGCTACACCTTC
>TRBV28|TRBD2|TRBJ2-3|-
CALGTSGGFTDTQYF
TGTGCCCTCGGGACTAGCGGGGGTTTCACAGATACGCAGTATTTT
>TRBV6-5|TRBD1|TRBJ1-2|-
CASSKDRGSGYTF
TGTGCCAGCAGTAAGGACAGGGGAAGTGGCTACACCTTC
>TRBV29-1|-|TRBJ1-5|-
CSVEEGCRASNQPQHF
TGCAGCGTTGAAGAGGGGTGCAGGGCGAGCAATCAGCCCCAGCATTTT
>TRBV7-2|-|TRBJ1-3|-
CASSNQGFGTIYF
TGTGCCAGCAGCAATCAGGGTTTTGGCACCATATATTTT
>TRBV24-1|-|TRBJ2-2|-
CATSDTGNTGELFF
TGTGCCACCAGTGACACAGGGAACACCGGGGAGCTGTTTTTT
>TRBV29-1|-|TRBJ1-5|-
CSVASRGSHQPQHF
TGCAGCGTTGCCAGTCGGGGTTCACATCAGCCCCAGCATTTT
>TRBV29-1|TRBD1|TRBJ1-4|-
CSVEGAGGLKKLFF
TGCAGCGTTGAGGGGGCAGGGGGTTTGAAAAAACTGTTTTTT
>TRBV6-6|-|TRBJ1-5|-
CASSAGQTSNQPQHF
TGTGCCAGCAGTGCCGGACAGACTAGCAATCAGCCCCAGCATTTT
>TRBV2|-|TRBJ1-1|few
CASTWRQVNTEAFF
TGTGCCAGCACTTGGAGGCAGGTCAACACTGAAGCTTTCTTT
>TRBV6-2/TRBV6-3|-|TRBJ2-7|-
CASSHPAGRGSYEQYF
TGTGCCAGCAGCCACCCCGCCGGGCGAGGGTCCTACGAGCAGTACTTC
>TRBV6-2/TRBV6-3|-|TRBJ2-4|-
CASSYRQGGNIQYF
TGTGCCAGCAGTTATCGACAGGGAGGAAACATTCAGTACTTC
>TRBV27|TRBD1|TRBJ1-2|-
CASSGREGQGAYGYTF
TGTGCCAGCAGTGGCCGCGAGGGACAGGGTGCCTATGGCTACACCTTC
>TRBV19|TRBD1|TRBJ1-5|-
CASRHRGQPQHF
TGTGCCAGTAGGCACAGGGGGCAGCCCCAGCATTTT
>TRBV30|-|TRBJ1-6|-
CAWRGQGHSPLHF
TGTGCCTGGAGAGGTCAAGGACACTCACCCCTCCACTTT
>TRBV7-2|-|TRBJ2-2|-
CASSLASGTHTGELFF
TGTGCCAGCAGCTTAGCGTCAGGGACTCACACCGGGGAGCTGTTTTTT
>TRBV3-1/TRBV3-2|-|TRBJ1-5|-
CASSQMAGESQPQHF
TGTGCCAGCAGCCAAATGGCAGGGGAGAGCCAGCCCCAGCATTTT
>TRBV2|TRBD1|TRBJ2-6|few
CASSGQGPSGANVLTF
TGTGCCAGCAGTGGACAGGGACCCTCTGGGGCCAACGTCCTGACTTTC
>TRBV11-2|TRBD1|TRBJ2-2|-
CASSLSRGLTGELFF
TGTGCCAGCAGCTTGAGCAGGGGGCTAACCGGGGAGCTGTTTTTT
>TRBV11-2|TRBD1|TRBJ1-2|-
CASSSLRGRQGYGYTF
TGTGCCAGCAGCTCCTTGAGAGGAAGACAGGGTTATGGCTACACCTTC
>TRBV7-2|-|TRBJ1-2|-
CASSLNRQGGFDYGYTF
TGTGCCAGCAGCTTAAACCGGCAGGGAGGTTTCGACTATGGCTACACCTTC
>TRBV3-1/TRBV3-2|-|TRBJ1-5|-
CASSQDRLQPQHF
TGTGCCAGCAGCCAAGACAGACTTCAGCCCCAGCATTTT
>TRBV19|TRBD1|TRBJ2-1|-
CASSTGQGADEQFF
TGTGCCAGTAGTACGGGACAGGGGGCCGATGAGCAGTTCTTC
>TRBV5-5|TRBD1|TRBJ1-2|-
CASSQGTGGGIDLGGYTF
TGTGCCAGCAGCCAAGGGACAGGGGGAGGGATAGACTTAGGCGGCTACACCTTC
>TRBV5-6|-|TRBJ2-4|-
CASTITGPKNIQYF
TGTGCCAGCACCATCACAGGTCCCAAAAACATTCAGTACTTC